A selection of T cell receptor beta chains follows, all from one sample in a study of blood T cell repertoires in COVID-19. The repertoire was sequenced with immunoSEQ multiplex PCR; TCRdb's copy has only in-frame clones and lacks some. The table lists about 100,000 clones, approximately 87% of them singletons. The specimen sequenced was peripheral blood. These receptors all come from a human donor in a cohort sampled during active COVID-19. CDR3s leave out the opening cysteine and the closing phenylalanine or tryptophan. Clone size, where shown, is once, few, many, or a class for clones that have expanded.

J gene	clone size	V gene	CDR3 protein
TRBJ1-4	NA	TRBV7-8	ASSSGTGGEKLF
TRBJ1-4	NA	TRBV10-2	ASRRDRDATNEKLF
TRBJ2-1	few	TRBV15	ATSRGGSGVGNEQF
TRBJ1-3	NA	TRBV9	ASSVGGPSGNTIY
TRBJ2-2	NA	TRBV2	ASSETGGYTGELF
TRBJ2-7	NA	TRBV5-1	ASSSTGEGTYEQY
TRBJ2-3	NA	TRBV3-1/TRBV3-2	ASSQLAGGPVSRDTQY
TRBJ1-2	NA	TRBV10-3	AIAATGGKGYT
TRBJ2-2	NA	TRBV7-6	ASRRGAGPNAVGELF
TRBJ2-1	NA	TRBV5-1	ASSLVPGGTGDSNEQF
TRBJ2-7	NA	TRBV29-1	SVDGPGTYEQY
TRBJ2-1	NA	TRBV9	ASSAGLALF
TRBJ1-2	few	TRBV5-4	ASSWEPTGVGGYT
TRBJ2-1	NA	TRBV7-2	ASTISRTGIYNEQF
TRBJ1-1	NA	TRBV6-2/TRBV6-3	ASIPTYPVSTEAF
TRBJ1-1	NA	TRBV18	ASSGGAVFTEAF
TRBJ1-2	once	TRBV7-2	ASSRTGLFGYT
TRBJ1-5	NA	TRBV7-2	ASSLLVTGSLTQPQH
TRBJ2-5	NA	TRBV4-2	ASSQGLAGYQETQY
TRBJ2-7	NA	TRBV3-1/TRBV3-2	ASSPLAGVAFVYEQY
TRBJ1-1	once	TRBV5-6	ASSLTTGWNTEAF
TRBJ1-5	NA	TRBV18	ASSPPGQADQPQH
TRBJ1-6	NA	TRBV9	ASSDGTPHNSPLH
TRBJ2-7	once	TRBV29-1	SVEKGTRGTYEQY
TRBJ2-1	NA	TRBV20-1	SARTWAEQF
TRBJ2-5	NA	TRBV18	ASSPPSVQETQY
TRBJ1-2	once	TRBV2	ASGDGWTDGYT
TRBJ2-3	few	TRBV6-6	ASSARTGGPDTQY
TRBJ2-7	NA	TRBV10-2	ASEGSGTGSAGAFYEQY
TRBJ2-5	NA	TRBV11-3	ASSLTGMETQY
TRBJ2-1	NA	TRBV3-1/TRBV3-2	ASSKGLAGGHEQF
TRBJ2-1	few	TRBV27	ASRISGSTSYNEQF
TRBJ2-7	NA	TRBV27	ASSLTSGTSYEQY
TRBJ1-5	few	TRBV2	ASSEQGQDQPQH
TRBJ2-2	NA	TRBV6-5	ASSSTARRVTGELF
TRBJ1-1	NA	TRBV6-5	ASSRTGQGTEAF
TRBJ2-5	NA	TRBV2	ASSYRETQY
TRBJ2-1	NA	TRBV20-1	SATTPGEQF
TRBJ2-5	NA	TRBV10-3	AISGASGRPETQY
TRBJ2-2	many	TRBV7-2	ASSWDRATGELF
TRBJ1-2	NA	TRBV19	ASRRDSTH
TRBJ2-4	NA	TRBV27	ASSGLAGVTKNIQY
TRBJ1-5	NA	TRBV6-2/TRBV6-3	ASSPQGKHQPQH